This TCR beta chain was captured by sequencing in a study of CD8 T cells in ankylosing spondylitis. The sample holds many counts of this clonotype. With 4 bases removed from V and 3 bases from J, the gap between germline ends came to 9 bases. CDR3 length equals 13 residues. The germline CDR1 and CDR2 sequences are ENHRY and SYGVKD. Using its own MiXCR run on the 5' RACE reads, TCRdb lists one record per CDR3 protein. There are 200,000 to 250,000 distinct CDR3 sequences in the sample; under 30% occur only once, and under 7% lies in the top ten. This chain connects TRBV10-3 to TRBJ2-5, with D perhaps TRBD2 (6 bases). Material for sequencing was blood, either unsorted or a sorted T cell fraction (not recorded which). This receptor was obtained from a male donor with ankylosing spondylitis or in good health (not recorded which). This CDR3 reads CAISVPGEETQYF. The CDR3 DNA reads TGTGCCATCAGTGTCCCGGGGGAAGAGACCCAGTACTTC.